A single sample gave rise to the 29 T cell receptor beta chains below, sequenced in a study of control samples from healthy donors and cancer patients. Clones were sequenced by immunoSEQ multiplex PCR, and TCRdb holds only the in-frame ones, with some missing. The sample includes roughly 120,000 clones, more than 75% of them seen just once. Material: blood. The receptors were sampled from a woman aged 70 to 79 in good health.

The chain has TRBV7-2 and TRBJ2-5; the match to TRBD1 covers 9 bases. Germline loops: CDR1 SGHTA, CDR2 FQGNSA. There are 15 residues in the CDR3. The ends lost 2 bases at V and 7 bases at J; junction bases unmatched: 8. The CDR3 is CASSLYLQGAGTQYF. DNA for the CDR3: TGTGCCAGCAGCTTATACTTACAGGGGGCCGGGACCCAGTACTTC.

This rearrangement joins TRBV3-1 (or the pseudogene TRBV3-2) to TRBJ2-7, with TRBD2 matching 14 bases. Trimming removed 3 bases from V and 0 bases from J; junction bases left unmatched: 7. The CDR3 runs 18 residues. Germline V gene lookup returns CDR1 LGHDT and CDR2 YNNKEL (reference sequence). CDR3 protein: CASSQGLAGASHSYEQYF. DNA of the CDR3: TGTGCCAGCAGCCAGGGACTAGCGGGGGCCTCCCACTCCTACGAGCAGTACTTC.

CDR3 region: CASTQGGEVATQYF. CDR3 nucleotide sequence: TGTGCCAGCACCCAGGGGGGCGAGGTGGCGACCCAGTACTTC. The V and J genes are TRBV5-4 and TRBJ2-5, with D maybe TRBD1 (7 bases). The CDR3 sequence is 14 residues long. Trimming stripped 6 bases from V and 7 bases from J, with 19 bases between. Germline CDR1 SGHNT, CDR2 YYREEE (reference sequence).

V usage is TRBV7-7 and J usage is TRBJ1-1, with a tentative D call TRBD1 (5 bases). Per germline, CDR1 SSHAT and CDR2 FNYEAQ (reference sequence). Between the trimmed V and J ends, which lost 2 bases and 7 bases, there was a span of 11 bases. The CDR3 contains 13 residues. The CDR3 nucleotides read TGTGCCAGCAGCTTATTTCAGGGAGGTGAAGCTTTCTTT. Translation: CASSLFQGGEAFF.

This clone was seen a handful of times. This chain uses TRBV2 with TRBJ2-7; D might be TRBD1 or TRBD2, each matching 6 bases. The CDR3 spans 14 residues. The V end was cut by 10 bases, the J end by 3 bases, with 19 bases between. CDR1 SNHLY and CDR2 FYNNEI come from the germline V gene. CDR3 in amino acids: CANQDGGRLYEQYF. The CDR3 DNA follows: TGTGCCAACCAGGACGGGGGCCGGCTCTACGAGCAGTACTTC.

This rearrangement joins TRBV7-2 to TRBJ1-2; no definite D call. The V gene's germline CDR1 is SGHTA and CDR2 FQGNSA. The CDR3 runs 17 residues. V was shortened by 0 bases and J by 3 bases, with 17 bases between the two germline ends. In nucleotides, the CDR3 is TGTGCCAGCAGCTTAGCGCAGTCACCGACCTTCTACTATGGCTACACCTTC. Protein: CASSLAQSPTFYYGYTF.

The chain uses TRBV5-1 and TRBJ1-5; 7 bases are shared with TRBD1. V was pared by 1 base and J by 0 bases, with 4 bases of the junction left unmatched. The CDR3 extends over 16 amino acids. Germline V gene data show CDR1 as SGHRS and CDR2 as YFSETQ. CDR3 in amino acids: CASSLRGPYSNQPQHF. In DNA form, the CDR3 reads TGCGCCAGCAGCTTGAGGGGGCCCTATAGCAATCAGCCCCAGCATTTT.

This sequence joins TRBV6-7 and TRBJ2-2; maybe TRBD1 (5 bases). TRBV6-7 is labeled an ORF, and its function is uncertain. The ends were cut back, 0 bases at V and 3 bases at J, with 8 bases in the middle. The CDR3 spans 15 residues. The CDR3 region has the DNA TGTGCCAGCAGTTACTCGGGGCATTACACCGGGGAGCTGTTTTTT. It is translated as CASSYSGHYTGELFF.

There are a few counts of this clone. The J gene is TRBJ1-4, the V gene TRBV4-3, with D uncertain. CDR1 is LGHNA, CDR2 YSLEER, per germline. V lost 4 bases and J 8 bases, leaving 11 bases between the germline ends. The CDR3 has 13 residues. This chain's CDR3 is CASSPHGREKLFF. CDR3 bases: TGCGCCAGCAGCCCCCATGGTCGCGAAAAACTGTTTTTT.

In its sample, this clone was seen once. The chain joins TRBV28 to TRBJ2-7; no clear D gene. The CDR3 consists of 13 residues. V was shortened by 5 bases and J by 4 bases, with 12 bases between the two germline ends. Germline assignment: CDR1 MDHEN and CDR2 SYDVKM. The CDR3 DNA reads TGTGCCAGCAGTCCCCCCCGACGATACGAGCAGTACTTC. Translated: CASSPPRRYEQYF.

The V and J genes are TRBV2 and TRBJ1-4; D unclear. In germline, CDR1 is SNHLY, CDR2 FYNNEI. The CDR3 has 12 amino acids. V was clipped by 8 bases and J by 0 bases, with 4 bases between them. In DNA form, the CDR3 reads TGTGCCAGCGGAGCAACTAATGAAAAACTGTTTTTT. Translating gives CASGATNEKLFF. Filled out from reference TRBV2 and TRBJ1-4, the complete variable domain reads EPEVTQTPSHQVTQMGQEVILRCVPISNHLYFYWYRQILGQKVEFLVSFYNNEISEKSEIFDDQFSVERPDGSNFTLKIRSTKLEDSAMYFCASGATNEKLFFGSGTQLSVL.

The rearrangement uses TRBV3-1 (or the pseudogene TRBV3-2) and TRBJ2-3; D gene uncertain. V was trimmed by 4 bases and J by 7 bases, leaving 6 bases between them. The length of the CDR3 is 11 residues. Germline V lookup: CDR1 LGHDT, CDR2 YNNKEL (reference sequence). The chain's CDR3 is CASSLTNTQYF. CDR3 sequence (DNA): TGTGCCAGCAGCCTCACCAATACGCAGTATTTT.

J is TRBJ1-5 and V is TRBV7-8, with a possible D match to TRBD1 (5 bases). The CDR3 runs to 13 residues. Germline V gene data show CDR1 as SGHVS and CDR2 as FQNEAQ. V lost 4 bases and J 7 bases, leaving 11 bases between the germline ends. This chain's CDR3 is CASSSRVRQPQHF. CDR3 in DNA: TGTGCCAGCAGCTCCAGGGTCCGGCAGCCCCAGCATTTT.

The chain employs TRBV5-4 and TRBJ2-1, with unresolved D. In germline, CDR1 is SGHNT, CDR2 YYREEE (reference sequence). V was pared by 4 bases and J by 5 bases, with 10 bases between. The CDR3 has 13 residues. This chain's CDR3 is CASSPDPNNEQFF. In nucleotides, the CDR3 is TGTGCCAGCAGCCCAGACCCGAACAATGAGCAGTTCTTC.

CDR3 bases: TGTGCCAGCAGCGTAGCCCGCTCAGAAAGGGACGAGCAGTACTTC. Its translation is CASSVARSERDEQYF. The chain recombines TRBV9 with TRBJ2-7; D uncertain. CDR1 and CDR2 from the germline V gene are SGDLS and YYNGEE. Between the trimmed V and J ends, which lost 0 bases and 5 bases, there was a span of 15 bases. The CDR3 is made up of 15 amino acids. The full variable domain, rest sourced from reference TRBV9 and TRBJ2-7, is DSGVTQTPKHLITATGQRVTLRCSPRSGDLSVYWYQQSLDQGLQFLIQYYNGEERAKGNILERFSAQQFPDLHSELNLSSLELGDSALYFCASSVARSERDEQYFGPGTRLTVT.

The V call is TRBV9, the J call TRBJ2-2; D not resolved. CDR1 SGDLS and CDR2 YYNGEE come from the germline V gene. The germline V and J ends were trimmed by 4 bases and 4 bases, with 14 bases remaining between them. The CDR3 extends over 15 amino acids. The CDR3 bases are TGTGCCAGCAGCCTGGAGCCGGGTCGCACCGGGGAGCTGTTTTTT. Protein: CASSLEPGRTGELFF.

V is TRBV3-1 (or the pseudogene TRBV3-2) and J is TRBJ2-7; D unresolved. The CDR3 runs to 12 residues. Trimming pared 9 bases from V and 3 bases from J, leaving 12 bases between. Germline CDR1 is LGHDT and CDR2 is YNNKEL (reference sequence). CDR3 loop: CASSNYFYEQYF. The CDR3 DNA follows: TGTGCCAGTTCAAATTACTTCTACGAGCAGTACTTC.

CDR3 loop: CASSSSGGLLYGYTF. The DNA of the CDR3 is TGTGCCAGCAGCTCCTCAGGGGGTCTATTGTATGGCTACACCTTC. This sequence joins TRBV7-2 and TRBJ1-2; TRBD1 matches 7 bases. The CDR3 runs to 15 residues. The V gene's germline CDR1 is SGHTA and CDR2 FQGNSA. V shed 4 bases and J 5 bases; nucleotides not matched to a gene: 10.

The chain joins TRBV5-4 to TRBJ2-5; 10 bases match TRBD2. Germline V gene lookup returns CDR1 SGHNT and CDR2 YYREEE (reference sequence). The V gene end was trimmed by 0 bases and the J gene end by 1 base; junction bases not matched to a gene: 6. The CDR3 loop spans 17 amino acids. CDR3 sequence: CASSLDHLAGGQETQYF. The CDR3 nucleotides are TGTGCCAGCAGCTTGGACCACTTAGCGGGGGGCCAAGAGACCCAGTACTTC.

The chain combines TRBV19 with TRBJ2-1; D not certain. The CDR3 sequence is 11 residues long. The germline gives CDR1 LNHDA, CDR2 SQIVND (reference sequence). V was clipped by 2 bases and J by 7 bases, with 3 bases between them. The CDR3 is CASSILNEQFF. The CDR3 DNA sequence: TGTGCCAGTAGTATATTGAATGAGCAGTTCTTC.

The chain carries TRBV6-1 and TRBJ1-1, with a weak D call TRBD1 (5 bases). The CDR3 length is 14 residues. The ends were cut back, 1 base at V and 5 bases at J, with 11 bases in the middle. CDR1 is MNHNS and CDR2 is SASEGT in the germline V gene. For the CDR3, the DNA is TGTGCCAGCAGTGAAGATTGGGGGGTGACTGAAGCTTTCTTT. Amino acids: CASSEDWGVTEAFF.

CDR3 amino acids: CASTRTANTGELFF. DNA for the CDR3: TGTGCCAGCACTAGGACAGCGAACACCGGGGAGCTGTTTTTT. The chain combines TRBV7-8 with TRBJ2-2; D may be TRBD1 (6 bases). CDR3 size: 14 residues. V was shortened by 7 bases and J by 0 bases, with 9 bases between the two germline ends. CDR1 is SGHVS, CDR2 FQNEAQ, per germline. The variable domain in full, with the rest retrieved from reference TRBV7-8 and TRBJ2-2, is GAGVSQSPRYKVAKRGQDVALRCDPISGHVSLFWYQQALGQGPEFLTYFQNEAQLDKSGLPSDRFFAERPEGSVSTLKIQRTQQEDSAVYLCASTRTANTGELFFGEGSRLTVL.

The rearrangement links TRBV21-1 to TRBJ2-1; the listed D gene, TRBD1, was not tested against the DNA. TRBV21-1 constitutes a pseudogene. The CDR3 contains 14 residues. The DNA for the CDR3 is TGTGCATATAAAAACCGAGACAGCCTTAATGAGCAGTTCTTC. Translation: CAYKNRDSLNEQFF.

This CDR3 is CASSPRLADTQYF. Here the CDR3 DNA reads TGTGCCAGCAGCCCGAGACTAGCCGATACGCAGTATTTT. J is TRBJ2-3 and V is TRBV3-1 (or the pseudogene TRBV3-2); TRBD2 aligns across 7 bases. V was clipped by 4 bases and J by 6 bases; unmatched bases: 4. The CDR3 covers 13 residues. CDR1 is LGHDT and CDR2 is YNNKEL in the germline V gene (reference sequence).

This clone showed up just once. This rearrangement joins TRBV6-5 to TRBJ2-7; 12 bases fit TRBD2. The length of the CDR3 is 13 residues. In germline, CDR1 is MNHEY, CDR2 SVGAGI. J was trimmed by 3 bases and V by 10 bases; bases with no gene match: 4. CDR3 region: CATRTSGIYEQYF. The DNA of the CDR3 is TGTGCCACAAGGACTAGCGGGATCTACGAGCAGTACTTC.

The rearrangement joins TRBV5-4 to TRBJ1-4, with TRBD1 identical over 10 bases. V lost 3 bases and J lost 6; bases outside the gene matches: 2. The CDR3 extends over 14 amino acids. Germline values: CDR1 SGHNT, CDR2 YYREEE (reference sequence). CDR3 sequence (DNA): TGTGCCAGCAGCTGGACAGGGGGGGATGAAAAACTGTTTTTT. Amino acids: CASSWTGGDEKLFF.

The chain carries TRBV13 and TRBJ1-1; D is undetermined. The V gene's germline CDR1 is PRHDT and CDR2 FYEKMQ (reference sequence). This CDR3 comprises 13 residues. The V end was cut by 0 bases, the J end by 2 bases, with 4 bases between. The CDR3 is CASSLGANTEAFF. The CDR3 DNA reads as TGTGCCAGCAGCTTAGGCGCTAACACTGAAGCTTTCTTT.

This clone was seen a single time. The gene calls are TRBV5-8 and TRBJ1-1, with 10 bases that match TRBD1. The germline V gene encodes CDR1 SGHTS and CDR2 YDEGEE. The CDR3 is 14 amino acids. The V gene end was trimmed by 4 bases and the J gene end by 2 bases; junction bases not matched to a gene: 2. CDR3 loop: CASSRDRGNTEAFF. The CDR3 DNA reads as TGTGCCAGCAGCCGGGACAGGGGCAACACTGAAGCTTTCTTT.

The V and J genes are TRBV7-8 and TRBJ2-7; 9 nucleotides align to TRBD1. V lost 5 bases and J lost 5; bases outside the gene matches: 7. This CDR3 spans 14 amino acids. The germline V gene has CDR1 SGHVS and CDR2 FQNEAQ. CDR3 DNA: TGTGCCAGCAGCCGCCGGACAGGGGAGCACGAGCAGTACTTC. Residues: CASSRRTGEHEQYF.